These 22 T cell receptor beta chains originate from one sample sequenced in a study of lymphopenia after photon versus proton radiotherapy. Sequencing was performed with immunoSEQ multiplex PCR; in TCRdb, only in-frame clones are kept and a portion is missing. Among just over 30,000 clones, 94% were seen once, and the ten largest hold 0.6% to 0.85%. Sequencing used peripheral blood, obtained from a patient treated with photon-based radiotherapy. Receptors were obtained from a woman aged 50 to 60 with cholangiocarcinoma.

V gene TRBV7-9 combines with J gene TRBJ2-1; perhaps TRBD1 as D (7 bases). Looked up from germline, CDR1 is SEHNR and CDR2 is FQNEAQ (reference sequence). Trimming removed 5 bases at V and 6 bases at J, with 17 bases between. The CDR3 contains 15 residues. This CDR3 is CASSRETGWTNEQFF. The DNA for the CDR3 is TGTGCCAGCAGCCGGGAGACAGGGTGGACCAATGAGCAGTTCTTC.

The chain uses TRBV4-3 and TRBJ2-2; TRBD2 matches 10 bases. CDR3 length equals 22 residues. Per germline, CDR1 LGHNA and CDR2 YSLEER. V trimming: 3 bases; J trimming: 1 base; junction bases outside the gene matches: 20. The CDR3 is CASSHPFRTLSTSGENTGELFF. In nucleotides, the CDR3 is TGCGCCAGCAGCCACCCATTCCGCACTCTATCAACTAGCGGGGAGAACACCGGGGAGCTGTTTTTT.

This rearrangement joins TRBV7-2 to TRBJ1-2, with D possibly matching TRBD1 (5 bases). The CDR3 has 13 residues. V was shortened by 3 bases and J by 4 bases, with 9 bases between the two germline ends. Looked up from germline, CDR1 is SGHTA and CDR2 is FQGNSA. Here the CDR3 reads CASSFGAAYGYTF. Here the CDR3 DNA reads TGTGCCAGCAGCTTCGGGGCCGCCTATGGCTACACCTTC.

V is TRBV30 and J is TRBJ1-5, with TRBD1 matching 9 bases. The CDR3 length is 13 residues. V lost 5 bases, J lost 7 bases, and 6 bases stayed unmatched. Germline V CDR1 and CDR2: GTSNPN, SVGIG (reference sequence). CDR3 sequence: CAWDRGTRQPQHF. For the CDR3, the DNA is TGTGCCTGGGACAGGGGGACACGACAGCCCCAGCATTTT.

This rearrangement joins TRBV28 to TRBJ1-4, with D unresolved. This CDR3 is built from 13 residues. Germline-derived CDR1 and CDR2 are MDHEN and SYDVKM. Trimming left V 8 bases short and J 8 bases short, with 15 bases between. In DNA form, the CDR3 reads TGTGCCAGCGCCCCGACCCTTGGAGAAAAACTGTTTTTT. It encodes CASAPTLGEKLFF. The entire variable domain, with the rest obtained from reference TRBV28 and TRBJ1-4, is as follows: DVKVTQSSRYLVKRTGEKVFLECVQDMDHENMFWYRQDPGLGLRLIYFSYDVKMKEKGDIPEGYSVSREKKERFSLILESASTNQTSMYLCASAPTLGEKLFFGSGTQLSVL.

Details on this clone: Other DNA sequences in the same sample also yield this CDR3. V gene TRBV14 combines with J gene TRBJ1-2; TRBD1 matches at 7 bases. Germline assignment: CDR1 SGHDN and CDR2 FVKESK. This CDR3 has 15 amino acids. V lost 5 bases and J lost 2; bases outside the gene matches: 8. The CDR3 DNA reads as TGTGCCAGCAGCTTGCACAGGGGATGGAACTATGGCTACACCTTC. This codes for CASSLHRGWNYGYTF.

The J gene is TRBJ2-1, the V gene TRBV30; no clear D gene. Germline V CDR1 and CDR2: GTSNPN, SVGIG (reference sequence). The CDR3 has 11 residues. Trimming removed 0 bases from V and 13 bases from J, with 10 bases in between. CDR3: CAWSVPRLQFF. The DNA of the CDR3 is TGTGCCTGGAGTGTACCAAGGCTACAGTTCTTC. The variable domain in full, completed from reference TRBV30 and TRBJ2-1, reads SQTIHQWPATLVQPVGSPLSLECTVEGTSNPNLYWYRQAAGRGLQLLFYSVGIGQISSEVPQNLSASRPQDRQFILSSKKLLLSDSGFYLCAWSVPRLQFFGPGTRLTVL.

The chain links TRBV5-1 to TRBJ2-6; D ambiguous. Germline CDR1 is SGHRS and CDR2 is YFSETQ. The CDR3 extends over 14 amino acids. The V gene lost 8 bases and the J gene lost 0 bases, with 9 bases spanning the gap. CDR3 region: CASRSGSGANVLTF. The CDR3 DNA follows: TGCGCCAGTCGCTCGGGCTCTGGGGCCAACGTCCTGACTTTC.

The V call is TRBV30, the J call TRBJ2-3; D is uncertain. The CDR3 runs 12 residues. Between the trimmed V and J ends, which lost 2 bases and 0 bases, there was a span of 3 bases. Per germline, CDR1 GTSNPN and CDR2 SVGIG (reference sequence). CDR3 amino acids: CAWSPSTDTQYF. In DNA form, the CDR3 reads TGTGCCTGGAGTCCCAGCACAGATACGCAGTATTTT.

The chain links TRBV5-4 to TRBJ2-1; D possibly matches TRBD1 or TRBD2 (6 bases each). Trimming removed 1 base at V and 2 bases at J, with 10 bases between. Germline loops: CDR1 SGHNT, CDR2 YYREEE (reference sequence). The CDR3 length is 15 residues. The CDR3 reads CASSLRGPAYNEQFF. The CDR3, as DNA: TGTGCCAGCAGCTTGCGGGGGCCCGCCTACAATGAGCAGTTCTTC.

As for this clone: Other nucleotide sequences in the sample specify the same CDR3. This sequence joins TRBV7-2 and TRBJ2-5; 15 bases fit TRBD2. CDR3 size: 16 residues. The germline V gene has CDR1 SGHTA and CDR2 FQGNSA. V shed 5 bases, J shed 2 bases, and the junction held 3 bases outside the gene matches. The CDR3 bases are TGTGCCAGCAGCCTTGGACTAGCGGGGGGGCAAGAGACCCAGTACTTC. It yields the protein CASSLGLAGGQETQYF. Full variable domain (outside the CDR3, taken from reference TRBV7-2 and TRBJ2-5): GAGVSQSPSNKVTEKGKDVELRCDPISGHTALYWYRQSLGQGLEFLIYFQGNSAPDKSGLPSDRFSAERTGGSVSTLTIQRTQQEDSAVYLCASSLGLAGGQETQYFGPGTRLLVL.

The genes are TRBV11-2 and TRBJ2-6; D call uncertain. Per germline, CDR1 SGHAT and CDR2 FQNNGV. The length of the CDR3 is 15 residues. V shed 3 bases and J shed 0 bases, with 6 bases lying between them. The CDR3 protein is CASSLQPSGANVLTF. The DNA for the CDR3 is TGTGCCAGCAGCTTGCAGCCCTCTGGGGCCAACGTCCTGACTTTC.

CDR3 bases: TGCAGCGTGGATAGACAGGGAGGGACTGAAGCTTTCTTT. Its protein product is CSVDRQGGTEAFF. The chain links TRBV29-1 to TRBJ1-1, with 7 bases fitting TRBD1. CDR1 SQVTM and CDR2 ANQGSEA come from the germline V gene. With 6 bases clipped from V and 5 bases from J, the junction kept 9 bases outside the gene matches. The CDR3 is 13 residues long.

The chain has TRBV30 and TRBJ1-5; 8 nucleotides align to TRBD1. CDR1 GTSNPN and CDR2 SVGIG come from the germline V gene (reference sequence). With V trimmed by 7 bases and J by 1 base, 3 bases remained unmatched. This CDR3 spans 13 amino acids. The CDR3 region has the DNA TGTGCCTACAGACAGGGGAGCAATCAGCCCCAGCATTTT. As protein: CAYRQGSNQPQHF.

The chain couples TRBV5-4 to TRBJ1-6; D possibly corresponds to TRBD1 (6 bases). Trimming cost V 0 bases and J 4 bases, with 8 bases left between them. The length of the CDR3 is 15 residues. Looked up from germline, CDR1 is SGHNT and CDR2 is YYREEE (reference sequence). This CDR3 reads CASSLGQVYNSPLHF. The CDR3, as DNA: TGTGCCAGCAGCTTGGGACAGGTGTATAATTCACCCCTCCACTTT.

The V gene is TRBV10-3, the J gene TRBJ2-7, with D possibly being TRBD1 or TRBD2 (6 bases each). The CDR3 spans 13 residues. V shed 6 bases and J shed 0 bases, with 9 bases lying between them. CDR1 and CDR2 from the germline V gene are ENHRY and SYGVKD. The CDR3 protein is CAIREGGSYEQYF. CDR3 bases: TGTGCCATCAGGGAGGGGGGCTCCTACGAGCAGTACTTC.

This chain joins TRBV30 and TRBJ1-2; D call uncertain. Trimming removed 5 bases at V and 0 bases at J, with 13 bases between. Germline V gene lookup returns CDR1 GTSNPN and CDR2 SVGIG (reference sequence). The CDR3 has 14 residues. The CDR3 here is CAWSYEGANYGYTF. The CDR3 DNA reads TGTGCCTGGTCCTATGAGGGAGCTAACTATGGCTACACCTTC.

The chain couples TRBV2 to TRBJ2-7; 10 nucleotides match TRBD1. The V segment lost 6 bases and the J segment 5 bases; nucleotides outside the gene matches: 7. Germline CDR1 and CDR2: SNHLY and FYNNEI. The CDR3 covers 14 residues. Here the CDR3 DNA reads TGTGCCAGCAGGACCGGGACAGGGGCCAACGAGCAGTACTTC. Its translation: CASRTGTGANEQYF.

The V and J genes are TRBV27 and TRBJ2-7; maybe TRBD1 (6 bases). The germline CDR1 and CDR2 sequences are MNHEY and SMNVEV (reference sequence). V shed 2 bases and J shed 4 bases, with 12 bases lying between them. There are 14 residues in the CDR3. The DNA of the CDR3 is TGTGCCAGCAGTTTAAGGGGACATCGGTACGAGCAGTACTTC. Its protein product is CASSLRGHRYEQYF.

V gene TRBV4-3 combines with J gene TRBJ1-6; a possible D gene is TRBD1 (5 bases). Deletions cut 0 bases from V and 8 bases from J, with 11 bases between. Germline V CDR1 and CDR2: LGHNA, YSLEER. This CDR3 has 15 amino acids. For the CDR3, the DNA is TGCGCCAGCAGCCAAGAACCGTTCAGGGATTCACCCCTCCACTTT. As protein: CASSQEPFRDSPLHF.

J is TRBJ1-6 and V is TRBV6-6, with D possibly being TRBD1 (6 bases). The CDR3 has 15 residues. Trimming pared 0 bases from V and 5 bases from J, leaving 8 bases between. CDR1 and CDR2 (germline): MNHNY, SVGAGI (reference sequence). The CDR3 nucleotides are TGTGCCAGCAGTTACTCTTCAGGGGATAATTCACCCCTCCACTTT. Translating it yields CASSYSSGDNSPLHF.

J is TRBJ1-6 and V is TRBV7-9, with D perhaps matching TRBD1 (5 bases). Trimming left V 1 base short and J 10 bases short, with 14 bases between. The germline CDR1 and CDR2 sequences are SEHNR and FQNEAQ (reference sequence). There are 15 residues in the CDR3. The CDR3 protein is CASSLGQGIVSPLHF. The CDR3 DNA sequence: TGTGCCAGCAGCTTAGGTCAGGGAATCGTATCACCCCTCCACTTT.